These 27 T cell receptor beta chains share one sample of origin, sequenced in a study of monozygotic twins with inflammatory bowel disease. One entry per CDR3 protein, without DNA, is what TCRdb gives after re-calling the 5' RACE reads. The ten top clones account for roughly 8%, within a sample of 200,000 to 250,000 distinct CDR3 sequences. Sequencing was performed on blood. These receptors were taken from a human donor with ulcerative colitis or Crohn's disease, or a healthy co-twin of an affected twin (not recorded which).

The rearrangement joins TRBV4-3 to TRBJ1-3; no DNA is available, so the TRBD1 call from TCRdb remains unchecked. The CDR3 covers 17 residues. Germline V gene sequence: CDR1 LGHNA, CDR2 YSLEER. The CDR3 is CASSQGQTGDFGNTIYF.

V is TRBV27 and J is TRBJ2-1; the D gene TCRdb calls, TRBD2, cannot be checked with no DNA. Germline CDR1 MNHEY, CDR2 SMNVEV (reference sequence). This CDR3 comprises 17 residues. The CDR3 here is CASSRLRDYPSYNEQFF.

This chain links TRBV5-1 with TRBJ2-2; the TCRdb call, TRBD2, lacks DNA for checking. The CDR3 length is 15 residues. Germline loops: CDR1 SGHRS, CDR2 YFSETQ. The CDR3 sequence: CASSSGLANTGELFF. The complete variable domain, with remaining parts taken from reference TRBV5-1 and TRBJ2-2, reads KAGVTQTPRYLIKTRGQQVTLSCSPISGHRSVSWYQQTPGQGLQFLFEYFSETQRNKGNFPGRFSGRQFSNSRSEMNVSTLELGDSALYLCASSSGLANTGELFFGEGSRLTVL.

The V and J genes are TRBV12-3 or TRBV12-4 and TRBJ1-1; TCRdb returns TRBD1, unconfirmable since there is no DNA. The CDR3 consists of 13 residues. CDR3 protein: CASSFPGPTEAFF.

The V call is TRBV7-8, the J call TRBJ2-7; TCRdb names TRBD1, which stays unverified in the absence of DNA. The germline gives CDR1 SGHVS, CDR2 FQNEAQ. The CDR3 runs 15 residues. This CDR3 is CASSFGGVGTYEQYF. Variable domain in full (rest from reference TRBV7-8 and TRBJ2-7): GAGVSQSPRYKVAKRGQDVALRCDPISGHVSLFWYQQALGQGPEFLTYFQNEAQLDKSGLPSDRFFAERPEGSVSTLKIQRTQQEDSAVYLCASSFGGVGTYEQYFGPGTRLTVT.

The J gene is TRBJ2-7, the V gene TRBV5-1. Looked up from germline, CDR1 is SGHRS and CDR2 is YFSETQ. This CDR3 has 14 amino acids. The CDR3 loop is CASSYEGGSYEQYF.

The chain has TRBV4-2 and TRBJ1-5. The CDR3 sequence is 15 residues long. CDR1 and CDR2 from the germline V gene are LGHNA and YNFKEQ. The CDR3 protein is CASSQDEGSNQPQHF.

V and J are TRBV7-9 and TRBJ2-7; the TCRdb D gene call, TRBD2, has no DNA to confirm it. Germline assignment: CDR1 SEHNR and CDR2 FQNEAQ (reference sequence). The length of the CDR3 is 16 residues. This CDR3 is CASSLGGPIGPYEQYF. The full variable domain, rest sourced from reference TRBV7-9 and TRBJ2-7, is DTGVSQNPRHKITKRGQNVTFRCDPISEHNRLYWYRQTLGQGPEFLTYFQNEAQLEKSRLLSDRFSAERPKGSFSTLEIQRTEQGDSAMYLCASSLGGPIGPYEQYFGPGTRLTVT.

The chain joins TRBV11-2 to TRBJ2-3. This CDR3 has 15 amino acids. Germline CDR1 is SGHAT and CDR2 is FQNNGV. The CDR3 sequence: CASSFIGLSTDTQYF.

The chain is built from TRBV5-1 and TRBJ2-7. The germline gives CDR1 SGHRS, CDR2 YFSETQ. This CDR3 comprises 13 residues. CDR3 residues: CASSLEGYNEQYF.

The chain joins TRBV20-1 to TRBJ2-7; TCRdb gives TRBD2 as the D gene, but with no DNA this cannot be confirmed. The CDR3 covers 18 residues. From germline, CDR1 is DFQATT and CDR2 SNEGSKA (reference sequence). The CDR3 sequence: CSARDGVFRAGGLNEQYF.

The chain couples TRBV5-1 to TRBJ2-4. The CDR3 totals 15 residues. The germline V gene encodes CDR1 SGHRS and CDR2 YFSETQ. CDR3 loop: CASSLGGAGKNIQYF.

The chain carries TRBV20-1 and TRBJ2-3. Germline CDR1 and CDR2: DFQATT and SNEGSKA (reference sequence). This CDR3 is built from 11 residues. Here the CDR3 reads CSAAFTDTQYF.

V and J are TRBV7-9 and TRBJ2-3; checking the TCRdb D call of TRBD2 is not possible without DNA. The CDR3 is made up of 15 amino acids. The germline V gene encodes CDR1 SEHNR and CDR2 FQNEAQ (reference sequence). CDR3: CASRMVLAGTDTQYF.

This rearrangement joins TRBV6-1 to TRBJ1-5. This CDR3 spans 13 amino acids. Germline V gene sequence: CDR1 MNHNS, CDR2 SASEGT. CDR3 sequence: CASSVGGNQPQHF.

The V gene is TRBV18, the J gene TRBJ1-6; TCRdb reports TRBD1, a call that lacks DNA to check it against. The CDR3 loop spans 16 amino acids. In germline, CDR1 is KGHSH, CDR2 LQKENI. CDR3 protein: CASSTTTTGLNSPLHF.

The chain has TRBV5-1 and TRBJ1-1; the D call from TCRdb, TRBD1, cannot be confirmed without DNA. The CDR3 runs 15 residues. Germline V gives CDR1 SGHRS, CDR2 YFSETQ. The CDR3 here is CASRFRKRGDTEAFF.

The chain carries TRBV28 and TRBJ2-2. Germline V gene sequence: CDR1 MDHEN, CDR2 SYDVKM. The CDR3 consists of 12 residues. Here the CDR3 reads CASSLYPGELFF.

The gene calls are TRBV2 and TRBJ2-3; absent DNA, TCRdb's TRBD2 call cannot be checked. Germline values: CDR1 SNHLY, CDR2 FYNNEI. CDR3 size: 12 residues. The CDR3 sequence: CASSVVGRAQYF.

The chain carries TRBV12-3 or TRBV12-4 and TRBJ1-1; TCRdb reports TRBD1, a call that lacks DNA to check it against. The CDR3 contains 16 residues. The CDR3 is CASSLATRQGARKAFF.

V gene TRBV5-1 combines with J gene TRBJ2-1; TCRdb gives TRBD1 as the D gene, but with no DNA this cannot be confirmed. The CDR3 runs 15 residues. CDR1 and CDR2 (germline): SGHRS, YFSETQ. CDR3 region: CASSTGQGPVNEQFF.

V usage is TRBV20-1 and J usage is TRBJ1-3. The V gene's germline CDR1 is DFQATT and CDR2 SNEGSKA (reference sequence). This CDR3 is built from 13 residues. The CDR3 sequence is CSARTDSGNTIYF.

The rearrangement uses TRBV4-1 and TRBJ2-1; absent DNA, TCRdb's TRBD2 call cannot be checked. The germline CDR1 and CDR2 sequences are MGHRA and YSYEKL. This CDR3 is built from 18 residues. The CDR3 reads CASSQDGPRLAGINEQFF.

The genes are TRBV20-1 and TRBJ2-1; the TCRdb call, TRBD1, lacks DNA for checking. CDR1 is DFQATT, CDR2 SNEGSKA, per germline (reference sequence). The CDR3 has 13 residues. The chain's CDR3 is CSATGLGADEQFF.

The chain links TRBV6-6 to TRBJ2-7. Germline CDR1 and CDR2: MNHNY and SVGAGI (reference sequence). The CDR3 runs 11 residues. CDR3 amino acids: CASSFWYEQYF.

The genes are TRBV6-6 and TRBJ2-3; TCRdb's D call of TRBD1 is untestable without DNA. This CDR3 is 14 amino acids long. CDR1 MNHNY and CDR2 SVGAGI come from the germline V gene (reference sequence). The CDR3 region is CASIKTGTGDTQYF.

This sequence joins TRBV9 and TRBJ1-5; TCRdb calls TRBD1, which cannot be checked without DNA. Germline-derived CDR1 and CDR2 are SGDLS and YYNGEE. The CDR3 covers 15 residues. The CDR3 is CASSTRGERSQPQHF.